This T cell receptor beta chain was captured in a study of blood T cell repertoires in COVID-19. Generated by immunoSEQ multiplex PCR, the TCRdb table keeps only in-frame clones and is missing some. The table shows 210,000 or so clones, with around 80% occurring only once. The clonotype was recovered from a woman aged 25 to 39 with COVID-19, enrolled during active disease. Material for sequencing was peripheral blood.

The CDR3 region is CASSPGTGETGYTF. The CDR3 DNA reads TGTGCCAGCAGTCCCGGGACAGGGGAGACGGGCTACACCTTC. The rearrangement joins TRBV2 to TRBJ1-2, with 10 bases fitting TRBD1. Germline CDR1 SNHLY, CDR2 FYNNEI. The V gene end was trimmed by 5 bases and the J gene end by 8 bases; junction bases not matched to a gene: 8. The CDR3 totals 14 residues.